The present TCR beta chain was sequenced within a study of Graves' ophthalmopathy and Graves' hyperthyroidism. Study observations and caveats: Ophthalmopathy could be told apart from stable hyperthyroidism by a 13-signature model (87.88% sensitivity, approximately 81% specificity). Most expanded thyroid clonotypes above 0.001 frequency also appeared in blood.

Notes on this clonotype: Its antigen remains unidentified.

There are 13 residues in the CDR3. V was shortened by 1 base and J by 9 bases, with 15 bases between the two germline ends. Germline-derived CDR1 and CDR2 are DFQATT and SNEGSKA (reference sequence). The study enrolled ophthalmopathy donors with moderate-to-severe activity, CAS ≥3, NOSPECS ≥4 and duration under 3 months. Amplification of TCR beta CDR3 regions used RNA transcripts. The library came from an HTBI-primed first-round RT-PCR and a second-round multiplex PCR. TCRdb reanalysed the multiplex PCR reads using MiXCR and keeps one entry per CDR3 protein. The sample lists 600,000 to 700,000 distinct CDR3 sequences; just over 40% were seen once.

This TCR derives from an adult man with Graves' ophthalmopathy. The sequenced sample was peripheral blood. The J gene is TRBJ2-5, the V gene TRBV20-1; TRBD1 is a possible D gene (5 bases). DNA of the CDR3: TGCAGTGCTAGAGGGACGACAGATCAGCCCCAGTACTTC. Residues: CSARGTTDQPQYF.